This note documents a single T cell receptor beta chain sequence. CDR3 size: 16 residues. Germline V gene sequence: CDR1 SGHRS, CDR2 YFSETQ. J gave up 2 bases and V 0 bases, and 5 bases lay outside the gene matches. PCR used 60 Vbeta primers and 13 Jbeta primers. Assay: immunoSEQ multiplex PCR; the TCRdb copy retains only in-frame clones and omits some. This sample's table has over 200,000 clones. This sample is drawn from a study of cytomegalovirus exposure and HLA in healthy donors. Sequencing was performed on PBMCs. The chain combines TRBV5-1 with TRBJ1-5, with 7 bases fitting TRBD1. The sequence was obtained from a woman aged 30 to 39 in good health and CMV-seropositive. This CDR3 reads CASSLGDRGGNQPQHF. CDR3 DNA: TGCGCCAGCAGCTTGGGGGACAGAGGAGGCAATCAGCCCCAGCATTTT.